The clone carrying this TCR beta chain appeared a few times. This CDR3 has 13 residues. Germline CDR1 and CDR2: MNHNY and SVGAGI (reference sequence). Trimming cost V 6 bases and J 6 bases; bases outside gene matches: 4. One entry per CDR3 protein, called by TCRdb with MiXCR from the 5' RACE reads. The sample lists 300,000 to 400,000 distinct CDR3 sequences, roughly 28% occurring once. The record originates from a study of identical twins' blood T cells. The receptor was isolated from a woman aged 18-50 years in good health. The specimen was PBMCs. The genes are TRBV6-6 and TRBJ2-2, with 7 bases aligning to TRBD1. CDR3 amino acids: CASRFTGAGELFF. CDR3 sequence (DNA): TGTGCCAGCAGGTTCACAGGGGCCGGGGAGCTGTTTTTT.